This T cell receptor (beta chain) was profiled in a study of response to subunit inactivated influenza vaccine. Study-wide findings and caveats: The authors suggested that every seasonal influenza vaccination recruits few new T cells.

From the RT-PCR reads, TCRdb called clonotypes with MiXCR, one entry per CDR3 protein. The sample includes 650,000 to 800,000 distinct CDR3 sequences, about 14% of them seen just once. V shed 5 bases, J shed 0 bases, and the junction held 15 bases outside the gene matches. This CDR3 region has 18 residues. Concerning this clonotype itself: Its specificity is unknown.

The chain uses TRBV12-3 or TRBV12-4 and TRBJ2-5; 7 nucleotides line up with TRBD2. Sequenced material: PBMCs from blood, taken roughly 2 weeks before vaccination. This receptor was obtained from a man aged 50 to 59 who received an inactivated influenza vaccine. The CDR3, as DNA: TGTGCCAGCAGTCAACTGGATGTTGCGGGGGAAGACCAAGAGACCCAGTACTTC. This gives the protein CASSQLDVAGEDQETQYF.